These 32 T cell receptor beta chains came from one sample sequenced in a study of shared clonotypes between healthy human individuals. The protocol was immunoSEQ multiplex PCR, while the TCRdb copy is restricted to in-frame clones and leaves out a portion. This repertoire shows 2,500,000 or so clones, under 95% found once; its top ten account for approximately 0.4%. The specimen was naive CD4+ T cells from PBMCs. Subset specified: CD45RA+ positively selected. These TCRs come from a man aged 18 to 29 in good health. Some clones in this sample may be carry-over from other donors' samples.

This chain joins TRBV18 and TRBJ2-2; 9 bases are a match to TRBD1. V shed 2 bases and J 4 bases; nucleotides not matched to a gene: 5. Germline assignment: CDR1 KGHSH and CDR2 LQKENI. CDR3 length: 16 residues. DNA of the CDR3: TGTGCCAGCTCACCATTGGGACAGGGACCCACCGGGGAGCTGTTTTTT. Translated, it gives CASSPLGQGPTGELFF.

V usage is TRBV27 and J usage is TRBJ2-1; 8 bases align to TRBD1. This CDR3 has 16 amino acids. Germline CDR1 reads MNHEY; CDR2 reads SMNVEV (reference sequence). The V segment lost 4 bases and the J segment 4 bases; nucleotides outside the gene matches: 9. The CDR3 is CASSSPLQGEYNEQFF. CDR3 sequence (DNA): TGTGCCAGCAGTTCGCCCCTACAGGGGGAATACAATGAGCAGTTCTTC.

The V gene is TRBV7-2, the J gene TRBJ1-4; 8 bases align to TRBD1. CDR1 is SGHTA and CDR2 is FQGNSA in the germline V gene. The CDR3 is 14 amino acids. With 1 base clipped from V and 11 bases from J, the junction kept 6 bases outside the gene matches. The CDR3 spells CASSLGQGAEKLFF. CDR3 bases: TGTGCCAGCAGCTTAGGGCAGGGGGCTGAGAAACTGTTTTTT.

The chain has TRBV7-2 and TRBJ2-7, with 11 bases that match TRBD1. The CDR3 loop spans 18 amino acids. The V gene end was trimmed by 5 bases and the J gene end by 6 bases; junction bases not matched to a gene: 18. Per the germline V gene, CDR1 is SGHTA and CDR2 is FQGNSA. The chain's CDR3 is CASSPKARTGGAEAEQYF. CDR3 sequence (DNA): TGTGCCAGCAGCCCAAAAGCGAGGACAGGGGGCGCGGAAGCCGAGCAGTACTTC. Full variable domain (remainder filled in from reference TRBV7-2 and TRBJ2-7): GAGVSQSPSNKVTEKGKDVELRCDPISGHTALYWYRQSLGQGLEFLIYFQGNSAPDKSGLPSDRFSAERTGGSVSTLTIQRTQQEDSAVYLCASSPKARTGGAEAEQYFGPGTRLTVT.

This clone was seen a single time. The J gene is TRBJ2-5, the V gene TRBV4-1; maybe TRBD1 (7 bases). V lost 1 base to trimming and J lost 1 base, with 10 bases between them. The CDR3 length is 15 residues. The germline CDR1 and CDR2 sequences are MGHRA and YSYEKL. DNA for the CDR3: TGCGCCAGCAGCCAAGCAGGGGGGCCCCAAGAGACCCAGTACTTC. Its translation is CASSQAGGPQETQYF.

The rearrangement uses TRBV30 and TRBJ2-7; possibly TRBD2 for D (5 bases). The CDR3 has 14 residues. V lost 8 bases, J lost 5 bases, and 22 bases lay in between. Germline V gives CDR1 GTSNPN, CDR2 SVGIG (reference sequence). The CDR3 DNA sequence: TGTGCCGTGGTAGGGAGCGGCGGATCCCACGAGCAGTACTTC. It yields the protein CAVVGSGGSHEQYF.

This clone was detected once. The chain has TRBV9 and TRBJ2-5; no definite D call. Germline assignment: CDR1 SGDLS and CDR2 YYNGEE. The CDR3 spans 13 residues. V was shortened by 0 bases and J by 5 bases, with 8 bases between the two germline ends. CDR3 residues: CASSVDLWETQYF. CDR3 sequence (DNA): TGTGCCAGCAGCGTAGACTTGTGGGAGACCCAGTACTTC.

The chain couples TRBV6-6 to TRBJ1-5; D perhaps matches TRBD1 (5 bases). The CDR3 length is 16 residues. CDR1 is MNHNY and CDR2 is SVGAGI in the germline V gene (reference sequence). V was shortened by 4 bases and J by 1 base, with 14 bases between the two germline ends. As DNA, the CDR3 is TGTGCCAGCAGTTCTGATCAGGGAACGAGCAATCAGCCCCAGCATTTT. It specifies CASSSDQGTSNQPQHF.

CDR3 region: CASSLSGLSNEQYF. The CDR3 DNA is TGTGCCAGCAGTTTATCGGGCCTGTCTAACGAGCAGTACTTC. The chain couples TRBV27 to TRBJ2-7; D call uncertain. The CDR3 has 14 amino acids. Germline V gene sequence: CDR1 MNHEY, CDR2 SMNVEV (reference sequence). Deletions cut 0 bases from V and 5 bases from J, with 11 bases between.

J is TRBJ1-2 and V is TRBV7-9, with D possibly being TRBD1 (5 bases). Germline loops: CDR1 SEHNR, CDR2 FQNEAQ (reference sequence). The CDR3 is made up of 15 amino acids. Trimming took 10 bases from V and 2 from J, leaving 20 bases between them. The CDR3 loop reads CANNPAGGGNYGYTF. The CDR3 DNA sequence: TGTGCCAACAACCCAGCCGGGGGTGGGAACTATGGCTACACCTTC. Complete variable domain (other parts from reference TRBV7-9 and TRBJ1-2): DTGVSQNPRHKITKRGQNVTFRCDPISEHNRLYWYRQTLGQGPEFLTYFQNEAQLEKSRLLSDRFSAERPKGSFSTLEIQRTEQGDSAMYLCANNPAGGGNYGYTFGSGTRLTVV.

DNA for the CDR3: TGTGCCTGGATTGACAGGGGGGCGAACACCGGGGAGCTGTTTTTT. As protein: CAWIDRGANTGELFF. The chain has TRBV30 and TRBJ2-2, with 9 bases identical to TRBD1. J lost 0 bases, V lost 4 bases, and 3 bases had no gene match. Germline assignment: CDR1 GTSNPN and CDR2 SVGIG (reference sequence). There are 15 residues in the CDR3.

This clone was observed a handful of times. Other DNA sequences in this specimen translate into the identical CDR3. This chain joins TRBV4-1 and TRBJ1-2, with a tentative D call TRBD1 (6 bases). The CDR3 consists of 12 residues. CDR1 is MGHRA, CDR2 YSYEKL, per germline. Deletions cut 3 bases from V and 4 bases from J, with 6 bases between. This CDR3 reads CASSQDSYGYTF. DNA of the CDR3: TGCGCCAGCAGCCAGGACAGCTATGGCTACACCTTC.

The chain carries TRBV28 and TRBJ2-3; 12 bases map to TRBD2. Unmatched junction bases numbered 5, after V lost 5 bases and J lost 2 bases. Germline loops: CDR1 MDHEN, CDR2 SYDVKM. The CDR3 totals 16 residues. CDR3 sequence (DNA): TGTGCCAGCAGTCCATGGACTAGCGGGATCACAGATACGCAGTATTTT. It codes for CASSPWTSGITDTQYF.

V gene TRBV6-5 combines with J gene TRBJ2-3; D not resolved. Germline V gives CDR1 MNHEY, CDR2 SVGAGI. Trimming stripped 6 bases from V and 0 bases from J, with 7 bases between. This CDR3 contains 13 residues. The CDR3 coding sequence is TGTGCCAGCAGAGACTTTAGCACAGATACGCAGTATTTT. Its translation is CASRDFSTDTQYF.

The chain is built from TRBV29-1 and TRBJ2-7, with TRBD1 matching 7 bases. From germline, CDR1 is SQVTM and CDR2 ANQGSEA. V dropped 5 bases and J dropped 0; count of bases not matched to a gene: 4. The CDR3 sequence is 13 residues long. The CDR3 loop is CSVCRDSSYEQYF. DNA of the CDR3: TGCAGCGTTTGCAGGGACAGCTCCTACGAGCAGTACTTC.

This CDR3 is CASNDEGDGYTF. The CDR3 DNA is TGTGCCAGTAATGATGAGGGTGATGGCTACACCTTC. The chain is built from TRBV19 and TRBJ1-2; D is unresolved. V lost 7 bases, J lost 6 bases, and 12 bases lay in between. Germline-derived CDR1 and CDR2 are LNHDA and SQIVND (reference sequence). The CDR3 runs to 12 residues. The full variable domain, rest sourced from reference TRBV19 and TRBJ1-2, is DGGITQSPKYLFRKEGQNVTLSCEQNLNHDAMYWYRQDPGQGLRLIYYSQIVNDFQKGDIAEGYSVSREKKESFPLTVTSAQKNPTAFYLCASNDEGDGYTFGSGTRLTVV.

The genes are TRBV4-1 and TRBJ2-7; 9 bases align to TRBD2. Germline V gives CDR1 MGHRA, CDR2 YSYEKL. Trimming cost V 0 bases and J 0 bases; bases outside gene matches: 12. The CDR3 extends over 19 amino acids. CDR3 residues: CASSQEHNLAGVTSYEQYF. The DNA for the CDR3 is TGCGCCAGCAGCCAAGAACACAACTTAGCGGGAGTTACCTCCTACGAGCAGTACTTC.

The CDR3 DNA sequence: TGCGCCAGCAGCACCAATTCTTGGGACACTGAAGCTTTCTTT. Protein: CASSTNSWDTEAFF. The gene calls are TRBV5-1 and TRBJ1-1, with D unclear. V lost 4 bases to trimming and J lost 3 bases, with 13 bases between them. The CDR3 has 14 amino acids. Per germline, CDR1 SGHRS and CDR2 YFSETQ.

This clone was counted only a few times. V usage is TRBV18 and J usage is TRBJ1-4; no clear D. Germline CDR1 reads KGHSH; CDR2 reads LQKENI. The CDR3 runs 16 residues. Trimming shortened V by 5 bases and J by 3 bases, and 16 bases separated the two germline ends. CDR3: CASSSGPGLANEKLFF. The DNA of the CDR3 is TGTGCCAGCTCATCAGGCCCCGGGCTGGCTAATGAAAAACTGTTTTTT.

The rearrangement links TRBV4-2 to TRBJ1-5; D call uncertain. The V gene lost 4 bases and the J gene lost 3 bases, with 4 bases spanning the gap. The CDR3 covers 12 residues. CDR1 and CDR2 (germline): LGHNA, YNFKEQ. DNA for the CDR3: TGTGCCAGCAGCCTTCACAATCAGCCCCAGCATTTT. Protein: CASSLHNQPQHF.

The chain employs TRBV29-1 and TRBJ1-1; no clear D gene. Germline V CDR1 and CDR2: SQVTM, ANQGSEA. The CDR3 has 14 residues. Trimming cost V 6 bases and J 0 bases, with 14 bases left between them. The DNA for the CDR3 is TGCAGCGTGTTAGGGCTCACGGTGAACACTGAAGCTTTCTTT. Translated: CSVLGLTVNTEAFF.

The chain carries TRBV6-6 and TRBJ1-1, with 9 bases lining up with TRBD1. From germline, CDR1 is MNHNY and CDR2 SVGAGI (reference sequence). J lost 5 bases, V lost 5 bases, and 12 bases had no gene match. The CDR3 has 16 residues. The CDR3 sequence: CASSPQGAQGETEAFF. The DNA of the CDR3 is TGTGCCAGCAGTCCACAGGGGGCGCAAGGGGAAACTGAAGCTTTCTTT.

The chain employs TRBV19 and TRBJ1-2, with 7 positions matching TRBD1. V was pared by 8 bases and J by 4 bases, with 7 bases of the junction left unmatched. Germline lookup yields CDR1 LNHDA and CDR2 SQIVND (reference sequence). CDR3 length equals 13 residues. The CDR3 DNA is TGTGCCAGTTGTTACAGGGGCGCCTATGGCTACACCTTC. Its translation: CASCYRGAYGYTF.

The chain links TRBV11-1 to TRBJ2-1; 7 positions match TRBD2. This CDR3 contains 16 residues. Germline values: CDR1 SGHAT, CDR2 FQDESV (reference sequence). The trim removed 6 bases at V and 1 base at J, leaving 9 bases unmatched. CDR3 nucleotide sequence: TGTGCCAGCAGTCCTCGACTAGCTAGTTCCTACAATGAGCAGTTCTTC. This sequence encodes CASSPRLASSYNEQFF.

The V and J genes are TRBV27 and TRBJ2-2; the D gene is possibly TRBD2 (5 bases). Germline lookup yields CDR1 MNHEY and CDR2 SMNVEV (reference sequence). CDR3 length: 15 amino acids. V was cut by 4 bases and J by 4 bases, with 13 bases left in between. CDR3 amino acids: CASSYARAGTGELFF. The CDR3 DNA sequence: TGTGCCAGCAGTTATGCTCGGGCGGGCACCGGGGAGCTGTTTTTT.

The chain is built from TRBV28 and TRBJ1-2; 10 bases line up with TRBD1. The CDR3 is 15 residues long. With V trimmed by 4 bases and J by 6 bases, 8 bases remained unmatched. Germline V gene data show CDR1 as MDHEN and CDR2 as SYDVKM. CDR3 sequence reads: CASSSVGQGGNGYTF. CDR3 bases: TGTGCCAGCAGTTCGGTTGGACAGGGGGGGAATGGCTACACCTTC.

In regard to this clone: Within the sample, other DNA sequences also encode this same CDR3. This chain connects TRBV7-2 to TRBJ1-5, with 7 bases matching TRBD1. The length of the CDR3 is 15 residues. V lost 0 bases and J lost 4; bases outside the gene matches: 3. Germline V gene lookup returns CDR1 SGHTA and CDR2 FQGNSA. The CDR3 DNA sequence: TGTGCCAGCAGCTTAGCGGGGACAGCTAATCAGCCCCAGCATTTT. Its protein is CASSLAGTANQPQHF.

The chain has TRBV5-1 and TRBJ1-3; D call uncertain. Trimming shortened V by 1 base and J by 0 bases, and 17 bases separated the two germline ends. CDR3 length: 18 residues. Germline V gives CDR1 SGHRS, CDR2 YFSETQ. CDR3 residues: CASSLYSAGLISGNTIYF. Written as DNA, the CDR3 is TGCGCCAGCAGCTTGTATAGCGCCGGCCTGATCTCTGGAAACACCATATATTTT.

CDR3 DNA sequence: TGTGCCAGCAGCTTCTCCTCCCTGAGGAACACTGAAGCTTTCTTT. As protein: CASSFSSLRNTEAFF. This rearrangement joins TRBV11-2 to TRBJ1-1; no reliable D call. The CDR3 has 15 residues. Between the trimmed V and J ends, which lost 3 bases and 1 base, there was a span of 12 bases. Germline CDR1 SGHAT, CDR2 FQNNGV.

The chain couples TRBV7-6 to TRBJ2-3, with D perhaps TRBD2 (5 bases). Trimming removed 4 bases from V and 0 bases from J, with 8 bases in between. This CDR3 has 14 amino acids. CDR1 is SGHVS, CDR2 FNYEAQ, per germline. The CDR3 reads CASSYGGSTDTQYF. CDR3 coding DNA: TGTGCCAGCAGCTACGGCGGGAGCACAGATACGCAGTATTTT.

The V and J genes are TRBV7-9 and TRBJ2-5, with D unclear. V was shortened by 1 base and J by 5 bases, with 11 bases between the two germline ends. The germline gives CDR1 SEHNR, CDR2 FQNEAQ (reference sequence). This CDR3 is 14 amino acids long. CDR3 coding DNA: TGTGCCAGCAGCTTAGATGACGGTGGGGAGACCCAGTACTTC. This gives the protein CASSLDDGGETQYF. Based on the CDR3 plus reference TRBV7-9 and TRBJ2-5, the full variable domain is DTGVSQNPRHKITKRGQNVTFRCDPISEHNRLYWYRQTLGQGPEFLTYFQNEAQLEKSRLLSDRFSAERPKGSFSTLEIQRTEQGDSAMYLCASSLDDGGETQYFGPGTRLLVL.

To note about this clone: The same CDR3 can be traced to other DNA sequences in this sample. V is TRBV7-2 and J is TRBJ2-3; tentative D call: TRBD1 (6 bases). The CDR3 extends over 16 amino acids. Germline CDR1 and CDR2: SGHTA and FQGNSA. V was pared by 2 bases and J by 0 bases, with 12 bases between. The CDR3 nucleotides read TGTGCCAGCAGCTTACTCGGACAGCTCAGCACAGATACGCAGTATTTT. As protein: CASSLLGQLSTDTQYF.